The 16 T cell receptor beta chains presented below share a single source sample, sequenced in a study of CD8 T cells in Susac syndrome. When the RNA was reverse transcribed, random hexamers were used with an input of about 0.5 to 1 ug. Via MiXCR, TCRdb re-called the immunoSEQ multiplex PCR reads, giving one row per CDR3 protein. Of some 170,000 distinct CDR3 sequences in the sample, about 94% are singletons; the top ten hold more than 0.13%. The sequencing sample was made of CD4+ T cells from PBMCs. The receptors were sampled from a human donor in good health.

The CDR3: CASSLSGPGYGYTF. In DNA, the CDR3 is TGCGCCAGCAGCCTCTCCGGCCCAGGGTACGGCTACACCTTC. The gene calls are TRBV4-1 and TRBJ1-2, with a tentative D call TRBD1 (5 bases). There are 14 residues in the CDR3. Germline V CDR1 and CDR2: MGHRA, YSYEKL. V dropped 4 bases and J dropped 8 bases, with 17 bases sitting between them.

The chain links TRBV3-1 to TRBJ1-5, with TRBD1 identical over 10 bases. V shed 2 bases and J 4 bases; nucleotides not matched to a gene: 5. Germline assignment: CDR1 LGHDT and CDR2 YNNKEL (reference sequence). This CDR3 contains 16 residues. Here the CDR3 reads CASSQQPGQGNQPQHF. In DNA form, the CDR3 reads TGTGCCAGCAGCCAACAACCGGGACAGGGGAATCAGCCCCAGCATTTT. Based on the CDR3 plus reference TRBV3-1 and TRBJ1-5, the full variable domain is DTAVSQTPKYLVTQMGNDKSIKCEQNLGHDTMYWYKQDSKKFLKIMFSYNNKELIINETVPNRFSPKSPDKAHLNLHINSLELGDSAVYFCASSQQPGQGNQPQHFGDGTRLSIL.

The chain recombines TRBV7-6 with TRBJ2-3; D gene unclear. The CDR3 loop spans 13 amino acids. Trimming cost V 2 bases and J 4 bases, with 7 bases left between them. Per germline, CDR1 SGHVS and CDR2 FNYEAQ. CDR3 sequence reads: CASSLILSDTQYF. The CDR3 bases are TGTGCCAGCAGCTTAATTTTATCAGATACGCAGTATTTT.

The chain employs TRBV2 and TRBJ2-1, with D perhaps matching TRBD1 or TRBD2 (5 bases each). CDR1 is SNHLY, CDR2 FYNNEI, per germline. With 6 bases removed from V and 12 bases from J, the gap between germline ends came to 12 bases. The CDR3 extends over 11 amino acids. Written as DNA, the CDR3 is TGTGCCAGCAGGGATGGGGGTCGGCAGTTCTTC. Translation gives CASRDGGRQFF.

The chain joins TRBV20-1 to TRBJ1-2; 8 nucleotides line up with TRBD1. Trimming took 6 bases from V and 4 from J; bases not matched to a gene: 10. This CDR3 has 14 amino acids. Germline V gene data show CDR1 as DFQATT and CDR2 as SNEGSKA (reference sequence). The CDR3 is CSAQSRDRSYGYTF. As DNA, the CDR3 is TGCAGTGCACAGTCCCGGGACAGGAGCTATGGCTACACCTTC.

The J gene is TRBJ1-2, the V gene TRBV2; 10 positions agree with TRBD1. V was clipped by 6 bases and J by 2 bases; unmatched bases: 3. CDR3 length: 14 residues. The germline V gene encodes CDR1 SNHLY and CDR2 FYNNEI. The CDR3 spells CASRGTGENYGYTF. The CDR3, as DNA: TGTGCCAGCAGAGGGACAGGGGAAAACTATGGCTACACCTTC.

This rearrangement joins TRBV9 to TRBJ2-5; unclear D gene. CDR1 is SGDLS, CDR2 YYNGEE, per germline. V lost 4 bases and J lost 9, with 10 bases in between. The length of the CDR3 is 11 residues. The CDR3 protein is CASSPSRAQYF. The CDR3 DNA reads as TGTGCCAGCAGCCCCTCCCGGGCCCAGTACTTC. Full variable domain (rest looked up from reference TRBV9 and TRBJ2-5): DSGVTQTPKHLITATGQRVTLRCSPRSGDLSVYWYQQSLDQGLQFLIQYYNGEERAKGNILERFSAQQFPDLHSELNLSSLELGDSALYFCASSPSRAQYFGPGTRLLVL.

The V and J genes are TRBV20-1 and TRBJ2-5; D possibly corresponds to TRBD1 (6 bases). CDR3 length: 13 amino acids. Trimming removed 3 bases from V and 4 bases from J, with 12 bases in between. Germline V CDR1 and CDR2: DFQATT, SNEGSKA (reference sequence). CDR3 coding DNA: TGCAGTGCTAGTAGGACAGTCAGAGAGACCCAGTACTTC. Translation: CSASRTVRETQYF.

CDR3 sequence: CASSPTQNTEAFF. The CDR3, as DNA: TGTGCCAGCTCACCGACGCAGAACACTGAAGCTTTCTTT. The genes are TRBV18 and TRBJ1-1; no firm D call. The CDR3 length is 13 residues. Germline assignment: CDR1 KGHSH and CDR2 LQKENI. Trimming pared 3 bases from V and 1 base from J, leaving 6 bases between.

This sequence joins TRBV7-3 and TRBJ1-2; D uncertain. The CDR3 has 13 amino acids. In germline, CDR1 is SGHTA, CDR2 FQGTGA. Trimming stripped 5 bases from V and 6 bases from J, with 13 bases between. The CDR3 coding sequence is TGTGCCAGCAGCCCAGGAGGGAAACATGGCTACACCTTC. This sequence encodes CASSPGGKHGYTF.

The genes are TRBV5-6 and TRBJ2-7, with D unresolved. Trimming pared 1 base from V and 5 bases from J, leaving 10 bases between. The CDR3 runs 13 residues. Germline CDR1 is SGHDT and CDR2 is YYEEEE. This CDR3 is CASSLLFSNEQYF. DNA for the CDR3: TGTGCCAGCAGCTTGCTTTTCTCGAACGAGCAGTACTTC.

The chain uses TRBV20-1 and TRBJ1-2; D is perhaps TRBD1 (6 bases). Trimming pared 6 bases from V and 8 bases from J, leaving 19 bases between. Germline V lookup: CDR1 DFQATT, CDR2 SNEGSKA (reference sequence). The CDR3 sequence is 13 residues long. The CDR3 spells CSAQYDRTAGYTF. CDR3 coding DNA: TGCAGTGCCCAATATGATCGGACAGCCGGCTACACCTTC.

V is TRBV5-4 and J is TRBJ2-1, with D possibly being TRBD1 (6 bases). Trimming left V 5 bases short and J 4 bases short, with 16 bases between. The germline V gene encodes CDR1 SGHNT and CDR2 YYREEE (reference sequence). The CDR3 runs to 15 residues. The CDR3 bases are TGTGCCAGCAGTTCAGGGGCAAACTTGTACAATGAGCAGTTCTTC. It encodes CASSSGANLYNEQFF.

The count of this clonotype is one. The CDR3 bases are TGTGCCAGCAGCTTACGGGGTGGTAGCGGGGCCTCCTACGAGCAGTACTTC. This codes for CASSLRGGSGASYEQYF. The V gene is TRBV7-9, the J gene TRBJ2-7, with 8 bases that match TRBD2. V was pared by 2 bases and J by 0 bases, with 9 bases of the junction left unmatched. The CDR3 totals 17 residues. Looked up from germline, CDR1 is SEHNR and CDR2 is FQNEAQ (reference sequence).

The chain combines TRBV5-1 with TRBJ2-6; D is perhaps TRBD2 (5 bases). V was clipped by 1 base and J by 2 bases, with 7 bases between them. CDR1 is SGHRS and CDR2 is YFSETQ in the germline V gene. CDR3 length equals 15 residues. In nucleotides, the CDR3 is TGCGCCAGCAGCTTGTTGGAGGCTGGGGCCAACGTCCTGACTTTC. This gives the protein CASSLLEAGANVLTF.

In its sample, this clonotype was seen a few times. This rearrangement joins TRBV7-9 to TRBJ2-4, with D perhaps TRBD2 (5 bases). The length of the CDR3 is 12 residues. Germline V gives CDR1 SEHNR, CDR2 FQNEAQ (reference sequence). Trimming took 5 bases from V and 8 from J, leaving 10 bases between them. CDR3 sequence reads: CASSRVGDIQYF. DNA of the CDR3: TGTGCCAGCAGCCGCGTCGGGGACATTCAGTACTTC.